One and the same sample provided the 13 T cell receptor beta chains below, sequenced in a study of blood T cell repertoires in COVID-19. Only in-frame clones appear in the TCRdb table, and some are missing; sequencing was by immunoSEQ multiplex PCR. The profile shows roughly 190,000 clones, around nine tenths of them singletons. Source material: peripheral blood. These TCRs come from a man between 65 and 85 years old with acute or convalescent COVID-19.

V gene TRBV27 combines with J gene TRBJ2-7, with D perhaps TRBD1 (5 bases). Germline values: CDR1 MNHEY, CDR2 SMNVEV (reference sequence). Deletions cut 5 bases from V and 0 bases from J, with 17 bases between. The CDR3 runs 16 residues. CDR3 protein: CASSPLTRTPSYEQYF. The CDR3 region has the DNA TGTGCCAGCAGTCCCCTAACACGGACACCCTCCTACGAGCAGTACTTC.

The chain carries TRBV11-2 and TRBJ2-1; D perhaps matches TRBD1 (7 bases). V was trimmed by 1 base and J by 9 bases, leaving 13 bases between them. CDR1 SGHAT and CDR2 FQNNGV come from the germline V gene. This CDR3 is built from 14 residues. CDR3 in amino acids: CASSLGQGGGEQFF. In nucleotides, the CDR3 is TGTGCCAGCAGCTTAGGGCAGGGGGGAGGTGAGCAGTTCTTC.

For the CDR3, the DNA is TGTGCCATCAGTATACAGGGGAACACTGAAGCTTTCTTT. This gives the protein CAISIQGNTEAFF. The chain couples TRBV10-3 to TRBJ1-1; D might be TRBD1 (6 bases). CDR1 is ENHRY, CDR2 SYGVKD, per germline. V lost 5 bases and J 1 base, leaving 8 bases between the germline ends. CDR3 length equals 13 residues.

The V call is TRBV7-3, the J call TRBJ2-1; the match to TRBD2 covers 8 bases. V was pared by 5 bases and J by 0 bases, with 6 bases of the junction left unmatched. This CDR3 contains 16 residues. CDR1 and CDR2 (germline): SGHTA, FQGTGA. The CDR3: CASSLQAGDSYNEQFF. In DNA, the CDR3 is TGTGCCAGCAGCCTCCAAGCGGGAGACTCCTACAATGAGCAGTTCTTC. The full variable domain, in which reference TRBV7-3 and TRBJ2-1 provide the parts outside the CDR3, is GAGVSQTPSNKVTEKGKYVELRCDPISGHTALYWYRQSLGQGPEFLIYFQGTGAADDSGLPNDRFFAVRPEGSVSTLKIQRTERGDSAVYLCASSLQAGDSYNEQFFGPGTRLTVL.

This rearrangement joins TRBV27 to TRBJ1-5; D gene ambiguous. CDR3 length equals 13 residues. Trimming took off 4 bases at V and 3 bases at J, with 7 bases between the two ends. Germline-derived CDR1 and CDR2 are MNHEY and SMNVEV (reference sequence). The CDR3: CASSYGYNQPQHF. The CDR3 bases are TGTGCCAGCAGTTACGGTTACAATCAGCCCCAGCATTTT.

The rearrangement uses TRBV6-1 and TRBJ2-3; possibly TRBD2 for D (5 bases). V shed 2 bases and J shed 6 bases, with 12 bases lying between them. The CDR3 loop spans 14 amino acids. In germline, CDR1 is MNHNS, CDR2 SASEGT. The CDR3 DNA sequence: TGTGCCAGCAGTGAACCCGGGGATGGGGATACGCAGTATTTT. This translates into CASSEPGDGDTQYF.

The rearrangement joins TRBV24-1 to TRBJ2-7; 7 nucleotides align to TRBD1. V dropped 6 bases and J dropped 7; count of bases not matched to a gene: 11. CDR3 length equals 14 residues. The germline gives CDR1 KGHDR, CDR2 SFDVKD. The CDR3 region is CATSYLCDREEQYF. Written as DNA, the CDR3 is TGTGCCACCAGTTATCTATGTGACAGGGAAGAGCAGTACTTC.

V usage is TRBV29-1 and J usage is TRBJ1-1; 7 nucleotides align to TRBD1. The CDR3 is 13 amino acids. The V segment lost 8 bases and the J segment 6 bases; nucleotides outside the gene matches: 12. Germline CDR1 is SQVTM and CDR2 is ANQGSEA. CDR3 bases: TGCAGCTTTCGAAGTTGGGACAGCGCTGAAGCTTTCTTT. Its protein product is CSFRSWDSAEAFF.

The V call is TRBV5-1, the J call TRBJ2-7; TRBD1 matches 9 bases. The length of the CDR3 is 13 residues. CDR1 is SGHRS and CDR2 is YFSETQ in the germline V gene. J gave up 5 bases and V 4 bases, and 4 bases lay outside the gene matches. In nucleotides, the CDR3 is TGCGCCAGCAGCCGGGACAGGGCCCACGAGCAGTACTTC. It translates to CASSRDRAHEQYF.

This clone showed up just a few times. This rearrangement joins TRBV19 to TRBJ1-5, with 10 bases identical to TRBD1. V lost 6 bases to trimming and J lost 7 bases; unmatched junction nucleotides: 9. The CDR3 length is 15 residues. Germline CDR1 reads LNHDA; CDR2 reads SQIVND (reference sequence). CDR3 region: CASSPRTGGSQPQHF. Written as DNA, the CDR3 is TGTGCCAGTAGCCCCCGGACAGGGGGGAGCCAGCCCCAGCATTTT. Supplemented by reference TRBV19 and TRBJ1-5, the full variable domain reads DGGITQSPKYLFRKEGQNVTLSCEQNLNHDAMYWYRQDPGQGLRLIYYSQIVNDFQKGDIAEGYSVSREKKESFPLTVTSAQKNPTAFYLCASSPRTGGSQPQHFGDGTRLSIL.

The J gene is TRBJ1-3, the V gene TRBV4-3; D is unresolved. Trimming removed 6 bases from V and 0 bases from J, with 18 bases in between. In germline, CDR1 is LGHNA, CDR2 YSLEER. The CDR3 is made up of 17 amino acids. CDR3 loop: CASRRTTGIFSGNTIYF. In nucleotides, the CDR3 is TGCGCCAGCAGACGAACCACGGGGATCTTCTCTGGAAACACCATATATTTT.

J is TRBJ1-6 and V is TRBV19, with a weak D call TRBD1 (5 bases). The length of the CDR3 is 15 residues. V shed 7 bases and J shed 10 bases, with 20 bases lying between them. The germline CDR1 and CDR2 sequences are LNHDA and SQIVND (reference sequence). CDR3 in amino acids: CASINNGGGRSPLHF. The DNA of the CDR3 is TGTGCCAGTATTAATAATGGTGGGGGGAGGTCACCCCTCCACTTT. Based on the CDR3 plus reference TRBV19 and TRBJ1-6, the full variable domain is DGGITQSPKYLFRKEGQNVTLSCEQNLNHDAMYWYRQDPGQGLRLIYYSQIVNDFQKGDIAEGYSVSREKKESFPLTVTSAQKNPTAFYLCASINNGGGRSPLHFGNGTRLTVT.

The rearrangement links TRBV30 to TRBJ2-2, with D maybe TRBD2 (5 bases). Deletions cut 8 bases from V and 8 bases from J, with 12 bases between. The CDR3 has 11 residues. Germline CDR1 is GTSNPN and CDR2 is SVGIG (reference sequence). The CDR3 region has the DNA TGTGCCGGACGGGAAGCGGGGGAGCTGTTTTTT. Its protein product is CAGREAGELFF. The variable domain in full, completed from reference TRBV30 and TRBJ2-2, reads SQTIHQWPATLVQPVGSPLSLECTVEGTSNPNLYWYRQAAGRGLQLLFYSVGIGQISSEVPQNLSASRPQDRQFILSSKKLLLSDSGFYLCAGREAGELFFGEGSRLTVL.